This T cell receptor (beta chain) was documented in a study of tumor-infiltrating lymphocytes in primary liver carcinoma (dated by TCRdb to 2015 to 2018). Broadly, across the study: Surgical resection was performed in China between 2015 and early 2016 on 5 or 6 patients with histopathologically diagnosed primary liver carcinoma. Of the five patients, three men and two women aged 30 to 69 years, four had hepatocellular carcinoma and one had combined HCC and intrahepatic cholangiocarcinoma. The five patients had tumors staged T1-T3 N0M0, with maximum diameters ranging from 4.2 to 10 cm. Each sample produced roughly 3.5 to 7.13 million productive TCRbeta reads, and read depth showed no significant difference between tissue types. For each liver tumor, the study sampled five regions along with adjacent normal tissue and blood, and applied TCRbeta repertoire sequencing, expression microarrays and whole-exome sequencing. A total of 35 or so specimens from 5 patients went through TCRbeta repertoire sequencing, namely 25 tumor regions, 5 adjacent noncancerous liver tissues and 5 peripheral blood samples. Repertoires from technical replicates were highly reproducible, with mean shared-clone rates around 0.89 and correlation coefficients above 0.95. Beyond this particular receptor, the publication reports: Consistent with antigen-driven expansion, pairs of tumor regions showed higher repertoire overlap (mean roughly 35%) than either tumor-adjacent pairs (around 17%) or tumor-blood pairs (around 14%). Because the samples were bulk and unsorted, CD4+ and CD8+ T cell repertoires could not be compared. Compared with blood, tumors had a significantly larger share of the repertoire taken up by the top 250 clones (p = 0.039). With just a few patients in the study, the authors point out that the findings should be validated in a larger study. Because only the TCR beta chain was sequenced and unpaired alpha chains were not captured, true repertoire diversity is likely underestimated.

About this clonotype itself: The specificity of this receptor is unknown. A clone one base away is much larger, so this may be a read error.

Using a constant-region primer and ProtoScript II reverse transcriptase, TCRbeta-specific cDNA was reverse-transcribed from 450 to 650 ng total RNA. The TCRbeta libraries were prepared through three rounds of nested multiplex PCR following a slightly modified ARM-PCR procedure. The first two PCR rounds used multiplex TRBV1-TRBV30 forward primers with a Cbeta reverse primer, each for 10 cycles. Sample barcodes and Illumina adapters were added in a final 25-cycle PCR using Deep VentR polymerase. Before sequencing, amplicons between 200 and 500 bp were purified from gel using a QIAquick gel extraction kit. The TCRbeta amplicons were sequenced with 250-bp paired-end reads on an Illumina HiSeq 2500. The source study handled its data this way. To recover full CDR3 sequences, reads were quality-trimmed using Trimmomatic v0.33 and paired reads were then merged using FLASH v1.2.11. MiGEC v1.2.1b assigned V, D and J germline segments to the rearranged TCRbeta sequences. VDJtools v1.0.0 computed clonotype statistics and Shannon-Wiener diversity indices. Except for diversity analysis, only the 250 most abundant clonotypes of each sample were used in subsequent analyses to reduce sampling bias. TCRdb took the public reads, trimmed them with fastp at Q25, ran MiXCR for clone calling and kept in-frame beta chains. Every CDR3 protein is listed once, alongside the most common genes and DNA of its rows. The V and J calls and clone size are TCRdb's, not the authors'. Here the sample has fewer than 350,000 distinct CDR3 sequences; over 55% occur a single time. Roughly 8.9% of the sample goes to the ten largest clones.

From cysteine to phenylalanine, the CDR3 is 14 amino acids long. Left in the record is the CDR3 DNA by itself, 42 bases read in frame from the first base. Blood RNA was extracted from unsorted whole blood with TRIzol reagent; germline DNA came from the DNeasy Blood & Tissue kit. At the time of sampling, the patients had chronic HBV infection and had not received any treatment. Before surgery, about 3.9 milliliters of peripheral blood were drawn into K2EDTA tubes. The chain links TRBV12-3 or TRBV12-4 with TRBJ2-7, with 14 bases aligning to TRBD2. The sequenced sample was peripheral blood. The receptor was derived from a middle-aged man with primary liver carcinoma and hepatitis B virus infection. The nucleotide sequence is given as TGTACCAGCGGCAAGGGGACTAGCGGGAGCGAGCAGTACTTC. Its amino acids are CTSGKGTSGSEQYF.